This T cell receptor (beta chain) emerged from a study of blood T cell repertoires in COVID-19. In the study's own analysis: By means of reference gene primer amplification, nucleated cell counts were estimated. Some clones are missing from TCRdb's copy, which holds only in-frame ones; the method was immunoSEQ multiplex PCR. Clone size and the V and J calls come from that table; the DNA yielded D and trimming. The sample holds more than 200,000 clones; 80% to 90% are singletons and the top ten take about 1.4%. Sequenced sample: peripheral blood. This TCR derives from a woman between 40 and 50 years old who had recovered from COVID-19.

The DNA of the CDR3 is TGCGCCAGCAGCCAAGATTGGGGTAGCGGGGGGTTAAGCTCCTACAATGAGCAGTTCTTC. The encoded protein is CASSQDWGSGGLSSYNEQFF. This rearrangement joins TRBV4-3 to TRBJ2-1; 10 nucleotides agree with TRBD2. This CDR3 is 20 amino acids long. Trimming took 0 bases from V and 0 from J; bases not matched to a gene: 11. The germline gives CDR1 LGHNA, CDR2 YSLEER.